These T cell receptor beta chains were read from a single sample in a study of early T cells in non-severe SARS-CoV-2 infection. A single record per CDR3 protein comes from TCRdb applying MiXCR to the 5' RACE reads. The data contain around 58,000 distinct CDR3 sequences, roughly 7.8% of them seen just once; the ten biggest clones take up roughly 10%. The material sequenced was whole blood, taken at baseline. The origin of the receptors is an adult who was a healthcare worker with PCR-confirmed SARS-CoV-2 infection or an uninfected control (not recorded which). The CDR3 runs from the conserved cysteine through the conserved F or W. Fields, in order: V gene, J gene, D gene, clone size, CDR3 protein, CDR3 DNA. The D gene is left open where the match is weak. Clone sizes are given selectively: once, few, many, or a class where the clone is expanded.

TRBV12-3/TRBV12-4	TRBJ2-7	.	many	CASTRDTVSEQYF	TGTGCCAGCACCCGGGACACTGTATCCGAGCAGTACTTC
TRBV7-2	TRBJ2-3	.	.	CASSTQFTGLDTQYF	TGTGCCAGCAGCACCCAATTTACAGGGCTAGATACGCAGTATTTT
TRBV7-3	TRBJ2-3	TRBD2	many	CASSSGLAGARDTQYF	TGTGCCAGCAGCTCGGGACTAGCGGGAGCAAGGGATACGCAGTATTTT
TRBV20-1	TRBJ1-1	TRBD1	few	CSQGEVEAFF	TGCAGTCAGGGGGAGGTTGAAGCTTTCTTT
TRBV6-5	TRBJ2-5	.	few	CASSYSGVETQYF	TGTGCCAGCAGTTACTCCGGGGTAGAGACCCAGTACTTC
TRBV11-2	TRBJ2-7	.	few	CASSAHEGPYEQYF	TGTGCCAGCAGCGCCCACGAGGGTCCCTACGAGCAGTACTTC
TRBV7-2	TRBJ2-4	.	.	CASSLDPIQGQYF	TGTGCCAGCAGCTTAGATCCCATCCAGGGCCAGTACTTC
TRBV20-1	TRBJ2-3	TRBD2	.	CSAAFRSGGRLGSTDTQYF	TGCAGTGCAGCCTTCCGATCGGGAGGGCGACTGGGGAGCACAGATACGCAGTATTTT
TRBV10-3	TRBJ2-1	TRBD2	few	CAIRGSGGSFNEQFF	TGTGCCATCAGGGGGAGCGGCGGGAGTTTCAATGAGCAGTTCTTC
TRBV6-2/TRBV6-3	TRBJ1-5	TRBD1	few	CASSYKDREDQPQHF	TGTGCCAGCAGTTACAAGGACAGGGAGGACCAGCCCCAGCATTTT
TRBV28	TRBJ2-5	.	few	CASSLWFRETQYF	TGTGCCAGCAGTTTATGGTTCCGAGAGACCCAGTACTTC
TRBV6-6	TRBJ2-2	.	few	CASRLGELFF	TGTGCCAGCAGGCTCGGGGAGCTGTTTTTT
TRBV19	TRBJ2-1	.	many	CASSISVGSSYNEQFF	TGTGCCAGTAGTATAAGCGTCGGGAGCTCCTACAATGAGCAGTTCTTC
TRBV27	TRBJ2-3	.	few	CASRTSTDTQYF	TGTGCCAGCAGGACTAGCACAGATACGCAGTATTTT
TRBV28	TRBJ2-3	TRBD2	many	CASSSSGSGTDTQYF	TGTGCCAGCAGTTCCAGCGGGAGCGGCACAGATACGCAGTATTTT
TRBV29-1	TRBJ2-5	.	.	CSVLLETQYF	TGCAGCGTTTTACTGGAGACCCAGTACTTC
TRBV14	TRBJ2-2	.	.	CASSQGLGNTGELFF	TGTGCCAGCAGCCAAGGTCTTGGAAACACCGGGGAGCTGTTTTTT
TRBV20-1	TRBJ1-2	TRBD1	.	CSAHGQGGYYGYTF	TGCAGTGCCCACGGACAGGGGGGGTACTATGGCTACACCTTC
TRBV29-1	TRBJ2-7	.	medium-sized	CSVEVVQGGDEQYF	TGCAGCGTTGAAGTAGTTCAGGGGGGGGACGAGCAGTACTTC
TRBV20-1	TRBJ2-1	.	many	CSARGGREQFF	TGCAGTGCTAGAGGGGGTCGCGAGCAGTTCTTC